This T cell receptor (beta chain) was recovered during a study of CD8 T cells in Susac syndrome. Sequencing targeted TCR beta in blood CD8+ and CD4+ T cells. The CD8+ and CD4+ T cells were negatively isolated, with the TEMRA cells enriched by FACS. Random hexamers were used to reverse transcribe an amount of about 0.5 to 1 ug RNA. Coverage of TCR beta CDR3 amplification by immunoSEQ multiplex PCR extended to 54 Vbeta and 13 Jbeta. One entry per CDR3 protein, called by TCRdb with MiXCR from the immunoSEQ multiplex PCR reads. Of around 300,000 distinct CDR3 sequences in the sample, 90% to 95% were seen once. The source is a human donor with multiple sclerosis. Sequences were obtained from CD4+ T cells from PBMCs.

This CDR3 reads CSADPASGGPDTQYF. Written as DNA, the CDR3 is TGCAGTGCTGACCCGGCTAGCGGGGGCCCAGATACGCAGTATTTT. The gene calls are TRBV20-1 and TRBJ2-3; 10 bases map to TRBD2. Unmatched junction bases numbered 9, after V lost 5 bases and J lost 4 bases. Looked up from germline, CDR1 is DFQATT and CDR2 is SNEGSKA (reference sequence). The CDR3 length is 15 residues.